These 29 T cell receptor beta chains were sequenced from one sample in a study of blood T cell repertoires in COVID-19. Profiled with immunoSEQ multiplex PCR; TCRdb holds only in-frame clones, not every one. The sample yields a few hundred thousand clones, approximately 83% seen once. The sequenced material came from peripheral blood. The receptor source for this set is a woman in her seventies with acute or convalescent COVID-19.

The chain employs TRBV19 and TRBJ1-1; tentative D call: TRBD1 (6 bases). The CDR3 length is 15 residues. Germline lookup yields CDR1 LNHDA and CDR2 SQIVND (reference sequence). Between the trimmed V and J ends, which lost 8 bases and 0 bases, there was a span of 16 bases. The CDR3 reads CASSNRDLMNTEAFF. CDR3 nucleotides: TGTGCCAGTTCGAACAGGGACCTAATGAACACTGAAGCTTTCTTT.

The chain's CDR3 is CASSVGTVMNTEAFF. The DNA of the CDR3 is TGTGCCAGCAGCGTCGGGACAGTCATGAACACTGAAGCTTTCTTT. The V and J genes are TRBV9 and TRBJ1-1; 7 bases are shared with TRBD1. The length of the CDR3 is 15 residues. Per germline, CDR1 SGDLS and CDR2 YYNGEE. Trimming took 2 bases from V and 0 from J; bases not matched to a gene: 4. The full variable domain, completed using reference TRBV9 and TRBJ1-1, is DSGVTQTPKHLITATGQRVTLRCSPRSGDLSVYWYQQSLDQGLQFLIQYYNGEERAKGNILERFSAQQFPDLHSELNLSSLELGDSALYFCASSVGTVMNTEAFFGQGTRLTVV.

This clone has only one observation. The DNA of the CDR3 is TGTGCCAGCAGCTTCCGGGACAGGGGTTATGAGCAGTTCTTC. Its protein is CASSFRDRGYEQFF. This chain connects TRBV5-4 to TRBJ2-1; TRBD1 matches 10 bases. Germline-derived CDR1 and CDR2 are SGHNT and YYREEE (reference sequence). J gave up 8 bases and V 2 bases, and 4 bases lay outside the gene matches. The CDR3 is made up of 14 amino acids.

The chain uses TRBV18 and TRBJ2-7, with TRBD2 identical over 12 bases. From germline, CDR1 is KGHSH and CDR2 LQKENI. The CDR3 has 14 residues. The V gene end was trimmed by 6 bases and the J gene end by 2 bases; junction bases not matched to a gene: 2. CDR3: CASSTSGGTYEQYF. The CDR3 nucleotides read TGTGCCAGCTCTACTAGCGGGGGGACCTACGAGCAGTACTTC.

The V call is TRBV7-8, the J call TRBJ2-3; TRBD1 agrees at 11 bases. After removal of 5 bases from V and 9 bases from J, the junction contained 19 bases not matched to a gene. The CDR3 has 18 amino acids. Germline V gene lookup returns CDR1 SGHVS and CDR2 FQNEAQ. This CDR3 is CASSPPPRTGGRGGTQYF. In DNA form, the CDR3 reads TGTGCCAGCAGCCCCCCACCTCGGACAGGGGGCCGCGGAGGAACGCAGTATTTT.

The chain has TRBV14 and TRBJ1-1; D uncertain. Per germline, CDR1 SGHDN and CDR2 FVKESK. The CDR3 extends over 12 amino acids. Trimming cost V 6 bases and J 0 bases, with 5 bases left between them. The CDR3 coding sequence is TGTGCCAGCAGTGTAATGAACACTGAAGCTTTCTTT. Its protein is CASSVMNTEAFF.

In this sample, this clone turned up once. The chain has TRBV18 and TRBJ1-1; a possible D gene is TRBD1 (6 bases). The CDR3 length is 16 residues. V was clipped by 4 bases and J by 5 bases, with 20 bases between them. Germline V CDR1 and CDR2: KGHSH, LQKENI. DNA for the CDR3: TGTGCCAGCTCACTGTCCCGCGACAGGAGAACTACTGAAGCTTTCTTT. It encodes CASSLSRDRRTTEAFF.

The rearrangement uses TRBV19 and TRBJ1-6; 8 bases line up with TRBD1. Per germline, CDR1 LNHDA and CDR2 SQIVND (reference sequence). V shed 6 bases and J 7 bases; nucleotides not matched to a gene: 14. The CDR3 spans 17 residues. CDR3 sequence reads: CASSNRVPGQVNSPLHF. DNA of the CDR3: TGTGCCAGTAGCAACCGGGTCCCGGGACAGGTGAATTCACCCCTCCACTTT.

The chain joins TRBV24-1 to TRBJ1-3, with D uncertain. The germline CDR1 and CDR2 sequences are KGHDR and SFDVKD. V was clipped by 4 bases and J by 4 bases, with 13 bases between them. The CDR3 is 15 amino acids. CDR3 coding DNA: TGTGCCACCAGTGACCCCAGCGTTGGAGGAAACACCATATATTTT. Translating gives CATSDPSVGGNTIYF.

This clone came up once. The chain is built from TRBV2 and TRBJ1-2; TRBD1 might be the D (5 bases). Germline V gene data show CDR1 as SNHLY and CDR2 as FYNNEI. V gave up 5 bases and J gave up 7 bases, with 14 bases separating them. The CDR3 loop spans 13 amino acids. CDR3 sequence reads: CASSQGALRGYTF. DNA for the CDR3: TGTGCCAGCAGTCAAGGGGCCCTTCGTGGCTACACCTTC.

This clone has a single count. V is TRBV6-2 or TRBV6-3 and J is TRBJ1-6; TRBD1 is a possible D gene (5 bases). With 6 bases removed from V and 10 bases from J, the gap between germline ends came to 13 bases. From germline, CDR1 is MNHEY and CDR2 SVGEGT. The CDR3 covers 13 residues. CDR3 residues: CASSPGTLSPLHF. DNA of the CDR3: TGTGCCAGCAGCCCCGGGACTCTGTCACCCCTCCACTTT.

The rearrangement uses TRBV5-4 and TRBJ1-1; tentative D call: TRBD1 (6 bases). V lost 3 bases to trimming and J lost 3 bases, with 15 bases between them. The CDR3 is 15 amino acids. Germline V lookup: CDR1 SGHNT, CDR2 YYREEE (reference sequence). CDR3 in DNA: TGTGCCAGCAGCTCCAGGGGCGGTGGGGACACTGAAGCTTTCTTT. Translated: CASSSRGGGDTEAFF.

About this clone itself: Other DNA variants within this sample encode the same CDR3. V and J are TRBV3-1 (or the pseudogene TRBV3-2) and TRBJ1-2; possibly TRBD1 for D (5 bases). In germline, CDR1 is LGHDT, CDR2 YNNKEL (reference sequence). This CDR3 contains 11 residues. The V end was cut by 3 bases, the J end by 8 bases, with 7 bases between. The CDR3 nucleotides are TGTGCCAGCAGCCAGAACAGGGGCTACACCTTC. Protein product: CASSQNRGYTF.

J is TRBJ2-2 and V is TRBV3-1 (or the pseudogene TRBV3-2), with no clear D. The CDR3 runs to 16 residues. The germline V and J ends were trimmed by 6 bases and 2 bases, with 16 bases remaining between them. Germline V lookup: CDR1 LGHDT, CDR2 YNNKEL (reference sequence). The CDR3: CASRRLRGSNTGELFF. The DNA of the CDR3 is TGTGCCAGCAGACGCCTGAGAGGATCCAACACCGGGGAGCTGTTTTTT.

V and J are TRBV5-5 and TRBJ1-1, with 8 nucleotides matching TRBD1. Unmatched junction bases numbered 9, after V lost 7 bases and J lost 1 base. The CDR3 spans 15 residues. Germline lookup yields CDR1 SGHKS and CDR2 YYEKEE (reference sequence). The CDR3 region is CASLRGGQGNTEAFF. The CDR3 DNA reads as TGTGCCAGCCTCCGAGGAGGACAGGGGAACACTGAAGCTTTCTTT.

The CDR3 loop is CASSPQGASHGYTF. The CDR3 bases are TGTGCCAGCTCCCCTCAGGGGGCATCGCATGGCTACACCTTC. The chain recombines TRBV18 with TRBJ1-2; 8 bases line up with TRBD1. V gave up 6 bases and J gave up 6 bases; unmatched junction bases: 9. The V gene's germline CDR1 is KGHSH and CDR2 LQKENI. This CDR3 has 14 amino acids.

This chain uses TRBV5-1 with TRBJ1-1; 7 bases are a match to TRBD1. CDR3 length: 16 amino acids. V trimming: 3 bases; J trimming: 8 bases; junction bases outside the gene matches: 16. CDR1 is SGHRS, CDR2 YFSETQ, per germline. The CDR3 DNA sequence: TGCGCCAGCAGCTCAACTTTAGGGGGCGCGGTGGCCGAAGCTTTCTTT. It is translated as CASSSTLGGAVAEAFF.

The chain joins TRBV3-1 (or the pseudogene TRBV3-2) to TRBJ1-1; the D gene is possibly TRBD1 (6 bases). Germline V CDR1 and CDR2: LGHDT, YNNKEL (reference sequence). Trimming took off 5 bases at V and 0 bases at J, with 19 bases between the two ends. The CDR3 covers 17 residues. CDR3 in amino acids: CASSSTRGNSVNTEAFF. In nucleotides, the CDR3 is TGTGCCAGCAGCTCGACGAGGGGGAATTCTGTGAACACTGAAGCTTTCTTT.

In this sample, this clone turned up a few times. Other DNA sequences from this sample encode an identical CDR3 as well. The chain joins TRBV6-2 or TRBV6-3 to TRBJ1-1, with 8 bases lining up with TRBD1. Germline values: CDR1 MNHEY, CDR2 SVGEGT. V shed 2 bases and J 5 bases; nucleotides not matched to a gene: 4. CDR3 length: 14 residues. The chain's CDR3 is CASSYTTGVTEAFF. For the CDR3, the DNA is TGTGCCAGCAGTTACACGACAGGGGTGACTGAAGCTTTCTTT.

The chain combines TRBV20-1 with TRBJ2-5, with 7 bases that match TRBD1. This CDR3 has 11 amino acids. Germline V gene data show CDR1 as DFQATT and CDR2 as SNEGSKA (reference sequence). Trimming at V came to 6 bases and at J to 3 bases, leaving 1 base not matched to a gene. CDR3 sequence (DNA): TGCAGTGCCGGGACAGAAGAGACCCAGTACTTC. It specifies CSAGTEETQYF.

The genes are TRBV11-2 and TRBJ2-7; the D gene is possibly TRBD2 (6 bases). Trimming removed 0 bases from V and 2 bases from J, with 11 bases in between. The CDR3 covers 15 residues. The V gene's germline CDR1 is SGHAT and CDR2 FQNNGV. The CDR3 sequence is CASSLETSRTYEQYF. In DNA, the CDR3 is TGTGCCAGCAGCTTAGAGACTAGTAGAACCTACGAGCAGTACTTC.

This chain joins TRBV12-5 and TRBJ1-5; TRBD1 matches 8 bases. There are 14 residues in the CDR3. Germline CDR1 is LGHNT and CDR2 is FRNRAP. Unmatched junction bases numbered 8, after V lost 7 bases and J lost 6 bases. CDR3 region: CASAQTGEFQPQHF. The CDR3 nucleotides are TGTGCTAGTGCTCAGACAGGGGAATTTCAGCCCCAGCATTTT.

CDR3 sequence: CASSFQQGRGGYTF. As DNA, the CDR3 is TGTGCCAGCAGCTTTCAACAGGGAAGAGGAGGCTACACCTTC. The chain employs TRBV7-9 and TRBJ1-2, with a tentative D call TRBD1 (6 bases). Trimming removed 3 bases at V and 8 bases at J, with 16 bases between. This CDR3 spans 14 amino acids. In germline, CDR1 is SEHNR, CDR2 FQNEAQ (reference sequence). The full variable domain, in which reference TRBV7-9 and TRBJ1-2 provide the parts outside the CDR3, is DTGVSQNPRHKITKRGQNVTFRCDPISEHNRLYWYRQTLGQGPEFLTYFQNEAQLEKSRLLSDRFSAERPKGSFSTLEIQRTEQGDSAMYLCASSFQQGRGGYTFGSGTRLTVV.

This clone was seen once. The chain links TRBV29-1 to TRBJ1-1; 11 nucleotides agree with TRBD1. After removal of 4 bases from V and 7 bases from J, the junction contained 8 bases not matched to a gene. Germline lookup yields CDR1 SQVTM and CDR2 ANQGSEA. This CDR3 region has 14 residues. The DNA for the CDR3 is TGCAGCGTTGTTGTACGGACAGGGGGCATTGAAGCTTTCTTT. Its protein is CSVVVRTGGIEAFF.

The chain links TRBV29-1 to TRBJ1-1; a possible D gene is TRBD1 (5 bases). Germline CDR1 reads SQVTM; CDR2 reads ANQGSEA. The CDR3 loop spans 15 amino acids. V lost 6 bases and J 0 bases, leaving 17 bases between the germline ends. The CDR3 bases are TGCAGCGTGGGGGACTTGACGATTGTGAACACTGAAGCTTTCTTT. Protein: CSVGDLTIVNTEAFF.

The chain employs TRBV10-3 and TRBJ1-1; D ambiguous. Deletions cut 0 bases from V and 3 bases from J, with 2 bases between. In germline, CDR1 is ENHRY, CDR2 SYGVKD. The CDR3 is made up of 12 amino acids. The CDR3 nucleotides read TGTGCCATCAGTGAGTCCGACACTGAAGCTTTCTTT. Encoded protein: CAISESDTEAFF.

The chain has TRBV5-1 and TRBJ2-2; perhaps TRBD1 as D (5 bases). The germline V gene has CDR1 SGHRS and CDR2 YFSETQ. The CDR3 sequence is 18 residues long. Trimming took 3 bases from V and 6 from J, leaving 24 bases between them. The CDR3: CASSSRIEGAGPPGELFF. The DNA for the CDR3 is TGCGCCAGCAGCTCCAGGATCGAAGGGGCCGGCCCCCCCGGGGAGCTGTTTTTT.

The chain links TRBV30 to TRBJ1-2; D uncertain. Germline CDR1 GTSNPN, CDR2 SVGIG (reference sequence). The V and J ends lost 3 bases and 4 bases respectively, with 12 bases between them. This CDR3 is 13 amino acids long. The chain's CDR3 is CAWRAAASYGYTF. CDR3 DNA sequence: TGTGCCTGGAGGGCGGCAGCCTCCTATGGCTACACCTTC.

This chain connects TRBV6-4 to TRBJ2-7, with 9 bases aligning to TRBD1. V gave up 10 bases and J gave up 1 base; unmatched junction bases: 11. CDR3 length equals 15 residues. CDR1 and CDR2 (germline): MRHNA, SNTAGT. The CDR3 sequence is CATRPGTGSSYEQYF. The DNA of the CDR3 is TGTGCCACGCGGCCCGGGACAGGGAGTTCCTACGAGCAGTACTTC.